The clone carrying this T cell receptor beta chain was seen once. This specimen belongs to a study of blood T cell repertoires in COVID-19. On the study more broadly: Sample material is recorded as cDNA or gDNA derived from T cells, B-cell-depleted T cells, or PBMCs.

Germline CDR1 reads SNHLY; CDR2 reads FYNNEI. V trimming: 3 bases; J trimming: 1 base; junction bases outside the gene matches: 8. This CDR3 region has 17 residues. Libraries were prepared by immunoSEQ multiplex PCR; TCRdb keeps only in-frame clonotypes and omits some of them. The data hold about 150,000 clones, with approximately 81% observed a single time. The TCR was taken from a woman older than 75 with active or convalescent COVID-19. This chain connects TRBV2 to TRBJ2-2; 7 positions match TRBD1. Sequenced: peripheral blood. The CDR3 reads CASSEVPTGRNTGELFF. CDR3 coding DNA: TGTGCCAGCAGTGAGGTCCCGACAGGGAGGAACACCGGGGAGCTGTTTTTT.